The sequence of this TCR beta chain was determined in a study of OX40 agonist ivuxolimab in advanced cancers. About the study: Patients were treated with intravenous ivuxolimab, dosed at 0.01 to 10 mg/kg and infused every 2 weeks. Partial responses occurred in Three dose-escalation patients, one with hepatocellular carcinoma and two with cutaneous melanoma. Points from the study as a whole: Certain nonresponders additionally had low normalized T-cell clonal expansion. The mean number of expanded clones was higher in CD8+ T cells than in CD4+.

On this clone itself: The antigen is unknown.

Profiled with immunoSEQ multiplex PCR; TCRdb holds only in-frame clones, not every one. This sample yields about 81,000 clones, of which about 92% are seen a single time; roughly an eighth belongs to the top ten. The sequencing used CD4+ or CD8+ T cells sorted from blood, collected in a trial of the OX40 agonist ivuxolimab. The origin of this receptor is an adult with an advanced solid tumor such as melanoma, head and neck, liver or kidney cancer.

CDR3 amino acids: CASSLWRPDTQYF. The CDR3 coding sequence is TGTGCCAGCAGTTTATGGCGCCCAGATACGCAGTATTTT. The rearrangement uses TRBV27 and TRBJ2-3; D call uncertain. The CDR3 totals 13 residues. CDR1 and CDR2 from the germline V gene are MNHEY and SMNVEV (reference sequence). The ends were cut back, 1 base at V and 4 bases at J, with 6 bases in the middle.